This T cell receptor (beta chain) was recovered during a study of PD-L1 blockade in urothelial cancer. In the study overall: It was at some point between 2013 and 2015 that patients started atezolizumab at 1,200 mg intravenously every 3 weeks. The number of prior chemotherapy regimens per patient was 0 to 3. T cell content in blood samples showed a median of around 140,000.

Sequencing used immunoSEQ multiplex PCR; TCRdb keeps in-frame clones, though not all of them. The sample lists approximately 48,000 clones, 79% seen once, with roughly a tenth in the top ten. Time point here: pretreatment peripheral blood. Germline lookup yields CDR1 SEHNR and CDR2 FQNEAQ (reference sequence). This CDR3 comprises 14 residues. A remark on this clone: A read error may account for a junction end that differs from germline.

V gene TRBV7-9 combines with J gene TRBJ2-2; TRBD1 matches 9 bases. The sample was PBMCs, taken around atezolizumab (anti-PD-L1) treatment. This clonotype was sampled from a man aged 70-80 years with urothelial cancer. CDR3 coding DNA: TGTGCCAGCAGCGGGACAGGGAACCCCGGGGAGCTGTTTTTT. It translates to CASSGTGNPGELFF.